This TCR beta chain was captured by sequencing in a study of cytomegalovirus exposure and HLA in healthy donors. For the study at large: From HLA-typed donors, an early data release held 70 million to 100 million unique TCRs.

A note on this clone: What it recognizes is unknown.

Study outcomes and limitations: Later analysis identified a missense DCLRE1C variant that was linked to TCR beta V- and J-gene trimming.

PCR employed 60 Vbeta and 13 Jbeta primers. Sequencing used immunoSEQ multiplex PCR; TCRdb keeps in-frame clones, though not all of them. The data show about 120,000 clones, with around 78% seen just once and 20% held by the top ten. The CDR3 is 13 residues long. Germline V gives CDR1 SGDLS, CDR2 YYNGEE. The V end was cut by 3 bases, the J end by 3 bases, with 10 bases between. The sequencing sample was made of PBMCs. This chain connects TRBV9 to TRBJ2-7; possibly TRBD2 for D (5 bases). The TCR comes from a man aged 18 to 30 in good health and CMV-seropositive. CDR3 loop: CASSAPGDYEQYF. For the CDR3, the DNA is TGTGCCAGCAGCGCACCCGGGGACTACGAGCAGTACTTC.